This T cell receptor beta chain was found in a study of CD4 T cells in relation to SARS-CoV-2 and coronaviruses (dated by TCRdb to the early 2020s). Concerning the study at large: In the ViraFEST assay, PBMCs were cultured with antigen for 10 days, after which TCR beta CDR3s were sequenced to identify antigen-specific clonal expansions. A median age of around 35 years, with a range of about 21 to 75 years, was recorded for the full convalescent cohort of over 9 patients. The approximately 12 convalescent patients included 8 males and 4 females; two subjects were Hispanic. Patient-derived lymphoblastoid cell lines were used to map the HLA restriction of shared crossreactive spike epitopes. The study assessed, at the TCR clonotype level, memory CD4+ T cell crossreactivity between SARS-CoV-2 and common cold coronavirus spike proteins. The Adaptive Biotechnologies TCR-sequencing kit was used to sequence samples from three pre-COVID donors and the naive versus memory experiments, while other data came from Illumina-based sequencing. A different TCR-beta assay, based on Illumina, was used to sequence expansion assays from other donors in the study.

Overall study results and their limits: Sequencing naive versus memory cells indicated that the assay picks up memory recall responses, not primary responses primed during culture. No donor contributed both pre-pandemic and post-infection samples, which limited tracing the source of pre-existing responses. Since the crossreactivity analysis centred on spike protein, crossreactivity against other viral proteins was not assessed. The study was limited by small numbers of patients and tested TCRs. Memory CD4+ clonotypes crossrecognizing SARS-CoV-2 and at least one common cold coronavirus spike were found in around 71% of donors. Compared with monoreactive clones, crossreactive clones had significantly weaker SARS-CoV-2-driven expansion, a result consistent with antigenic imprinting.

There are 16 amino acids in the CDR3, from cysteine to phenylalanine inclusive. The only DNA kept is the CDR3, 48 bases in frame from the first base. CDR1 and CDR2, per the germline V gene, are SGHTA and FQGNSA. The trim is 4 bases for V and 6 bases for J, with a gap of 18 bases between the germline ends. Naive and memory CD4+ T cells were separated from cryopreserved PBMCs through CD4 enrichment, which was followed by EasySep naive CD4+ T cell enrichment. Sorted naive or memory CD4+ T cells (about 97,000) were grown at a 1:1 ratio with T cell-depleted PBMCs and CEF peptides for about nine days. Each peptide culture condition was generally run in triplicate replicate wells. Ficoll-Paque PLUS gradient centrifugation was used to isolate PBMCs from leukapheresis product or whole blood. PBMCs were either cryopreserved at -140°C or used fresh in the expansion assay. The QIAamp Micro DNA Kit was used to extract genomic DNA from the CD4+ T cells.

This clone appeared a single time. No antigen is known for it. The record has no base qualities; no much larger clone is one base away. DNA from CEF-cultured naive and memory CD4+ T cells underwent immunoSEQ TCR-beta sequencing at survey level. In the source study's methods: Preprocessing removed nonproductive sequences and CDR3s not starting with C, not ending with F or W, or shorter than 7 amino acids. Antigen-specific clonotypes were called with the MANAFEST web app on the basis of expansion relative to the reference and to other culture wells. To be counted as positive, a clone had to show significant expansion compared with the reference culture, at an FDR below 0.05, in 2 of 3 replicate wells. For a clone to be considered positive, significant expansion relative to all other tandem wells and an odds ratio above 5 were also required. Cultured and uncultured naive and memory CD4+ repertoires were searched for previously identified spike- and CEF-reactive CDR3s. CDR3 homology was quantified as pairwise Levenshtein distance, calculated with the stringdist R package after three terminal residues were trimmed from each end. Here the immuneACCESS table is served through TCRdb, limited to in-frame sequences with V and J called. Missing clones are a known gap in these copies; in checked studies unresolved V genes cover under half, and the rest lacks a known reason. Clonal size and the V and J genes are those of that table, whereas D and trimming came from the DNA. This sample is represented by about 40,000 clones; around 77% of them were singletons. The top ten hold roughly 22% of the sample.

Sequences were obtained from memory CD4+ T cells from PBMCs, cultured in vitro. In the paper's terms, the cell subset or site label means: memory (non-naive) CD4+ T cells. Recombination joined TRBV7-2 with TRBJ2-2; the D gene is perhaps TRBD1 or TRBD2, each of them matching over 6 bases. The clonotype comes from an adult with COVID-19. The CDR3 protein: CASSSRRGSNPGELFF. The nucleotide sequence reads as follows: TGTGCCAGCAGCTCAAGGAGGGGGTCTAATCCCGGGGAGCTGTTTTTT. The CDR3, completed at both ends by the reference TRBV7-2 and TRBJ2-2 genes, gives the full variable domain GAGVSQSPSNKVTEKGKDVELRCDPISGHTALYWYRQSLGQGLEFLIYFQGNSAPDKSGLPSDRFSAERTGGSVSTLTIQRTQQEDSAVYLCASSSRRGSNPGELFFGEGSRLTVL.